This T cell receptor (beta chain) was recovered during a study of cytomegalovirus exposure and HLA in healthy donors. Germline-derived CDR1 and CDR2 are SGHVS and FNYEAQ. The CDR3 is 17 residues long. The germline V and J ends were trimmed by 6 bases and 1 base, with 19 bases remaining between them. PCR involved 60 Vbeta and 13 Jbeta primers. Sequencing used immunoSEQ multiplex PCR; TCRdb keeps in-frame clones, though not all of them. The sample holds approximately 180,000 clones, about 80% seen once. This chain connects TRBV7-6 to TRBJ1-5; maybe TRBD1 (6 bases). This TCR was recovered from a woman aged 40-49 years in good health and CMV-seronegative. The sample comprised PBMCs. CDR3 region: CASSSLQGRWSNQPQHF. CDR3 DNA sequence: TGTGCCAGCAGTTCTCTTCAGGGGCGGTGGAGCAATCAGCCCCAGCATTTT.